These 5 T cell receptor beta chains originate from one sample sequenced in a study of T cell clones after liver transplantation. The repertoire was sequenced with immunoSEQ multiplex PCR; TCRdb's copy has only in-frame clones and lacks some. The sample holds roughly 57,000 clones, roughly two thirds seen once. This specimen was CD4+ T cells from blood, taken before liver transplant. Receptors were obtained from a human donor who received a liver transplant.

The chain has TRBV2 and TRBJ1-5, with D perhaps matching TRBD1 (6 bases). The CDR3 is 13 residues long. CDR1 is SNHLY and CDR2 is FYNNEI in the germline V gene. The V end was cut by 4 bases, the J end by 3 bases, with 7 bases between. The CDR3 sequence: CASSGQDNQPQHF. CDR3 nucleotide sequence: TGTGCCAGCAGTGGACAGGACAATCAGCCCCAGCATTTT.

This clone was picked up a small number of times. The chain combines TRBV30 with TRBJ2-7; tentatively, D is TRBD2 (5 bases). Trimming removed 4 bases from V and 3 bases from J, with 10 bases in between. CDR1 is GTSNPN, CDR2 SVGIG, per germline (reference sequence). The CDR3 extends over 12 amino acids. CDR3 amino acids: CAWTPDFYEQYF. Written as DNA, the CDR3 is TGTGCCTGGACCCCGGACTTCTACGAGCAGTACTTC.

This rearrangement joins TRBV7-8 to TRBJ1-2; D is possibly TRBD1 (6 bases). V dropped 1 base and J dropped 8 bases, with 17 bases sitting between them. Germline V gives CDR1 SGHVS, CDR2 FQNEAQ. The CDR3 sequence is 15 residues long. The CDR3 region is CASSLGARDIGGYTF. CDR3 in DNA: TGTGCCAGCAGCTTAGGGGCCCGGGACATCGGCGGCTACACCTTC.

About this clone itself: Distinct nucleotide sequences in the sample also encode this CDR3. In DNA form, the CDR3 reads TGTGCCAGCAGCTTAGATAGCGGGGCCTACGAGCAGTACTTC. This encodes CASSLDSGAYEQYF. The chain uses TRBV7-2 and TRBJ2-7, with TRBD2 matching over 8 bases. Germline lookup yields CDR1 SGHTA and CDR2 FQGNSA. The CDR3 extends over 14 amino acids. The V segment lost 1 base and the J segment 2 bases; nucleotides outside the gene matches: 1.

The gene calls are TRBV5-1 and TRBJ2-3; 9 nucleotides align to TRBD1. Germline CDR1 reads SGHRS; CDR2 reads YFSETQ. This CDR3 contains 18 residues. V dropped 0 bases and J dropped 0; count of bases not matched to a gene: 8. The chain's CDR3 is CASSLAARTGDSTDTQYF. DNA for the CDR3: TGCGCCAGCAGCTTGGCCGCCCGGACAGGGGACAGCACAGATACGCAGTATTTT.